These 9 T cell receptor beta chains were sequenced from one sample in a study of shared clonotypes between healthy human individuals. The method was immunoSEQ multiplex PCR; TCRdb's version includes in-frame clones alone and lacks a portion of them. Found here are fewer than 700,000 clones, 70% to 80% of them singletons; the top ten hold more than 10%. The sample comprised PBMCs. The receptors stem from a woman aged 40 to 50 in good health. Some clones in this sample may be carry-over from other donors' samples.

This clone was observed once. This chain uses TRBV7-7 with TRBJ2-5, with 10 nucleotides matching TRBD2. V lost 2 bases and J lost 4; bases outside the gene matches: 7. CDR3 size: 16 residues. CDR1 and CDR2 (germline): SSHAT, FNYEAQ (reference sequence). The CDR3 bases are TGTGCCAGCAGCTTATCTCTAGCGGGAGTTGGAGAGACCCAGTACTTC. This gives the protein CASSLSLAGVGETQYF.

This sequence joins TRBV7-2 and TRBJ1-5, with D perhaps TRBD1 (5 bases). Germline V gene data show CDR1 as SGHTA and CDR2 as FQGNSA. CDR3 length: 13 amino acids. Trimming stripped 1 base from V and 7 bases from J, with 8 bases between. The CDR3 DNA reads TGTGCCAGCAGCTTAGACGGGGGGCAGCCCCAGCATTTT. This sequence encodes CASSLDGGQPQHF. Complete variable domain (other parts from reference TRBV7-2 and TRBJ1-5): GAGVSQSPSNKVTEKGKDVELRCDPISGHTALYWYRQSLGQGLEFLIYFQGNSAPDKSGLPSDRFSAERTGGSVSTLTIQRTQQEDSAVYLCASSLDGGQPQHFGDGTRLSIL.

The chain employs TRBV4-1 and TRBJ1-5; D is perhaps TRBD1 (5 bases). V lost 0 bases and J 2 bases, leaving 17 bases between the germline ends. Germline-derived CDR1 and CDR2 are MGHRA and YSYEKL. CDR3 size: 18 residues. The chain's CDR3 is CASSQDLFVRGGNQPQHF. Written as DNA, the CDR3 is TGCGCCAGCAGCCAAGATCTTTTTGTTCGGGGGGGCAATCAGCCCCAGCATTTT.

This clone was detected once. This chain links TRBV28 with TRBJ2-7, with TRBD2 matching 8 bases. J lost 4 bases, V lost 5 bases, and 7 bases had no gene match. The length of the CDR3 is 14 residues. Germline V gene lookup returns CDR1 MDHEN and CDR2 SYDVKM. The DNA of the CDR3 is TGTGCCAGCAGTAGGCGGGAGGAACGTTACGAGCAGTACTTC. This translates into CASSRREERYEQYF.

The count of this clone is one. The gene calls are TRBV5-4 and TRBJ2-5; 12 bases are shared with TRBD1. J was trimmed by 5 bases and V by 0 bases; bases with no gene match: 5. Germline V gives CDR1 SGHNT, CDR2 YYREEE (reference sequence). The CDR3 consists of 16 residues. The CDR3 protein is CASSLAGTGGSETQYF. The DNA of the CDR3 is TGTGCCAGCAGCTTGGCCGGGACAGGGGGCTCGGAGACCCAGTACTTC.

The rearrangement joins TRBV28 to TRBJ2-3, with unresolved D. The CDR3 length is 14 residues. Trimming took off 2 bases at V and 4 bases at J, with 10 bases between the two ends. Germline loops: CDR1 MDHEN, CDR2 SYDVKM. CDR3 sequence reads: CASSLNAVPDTQYF. DNA of the CDR3: TGTGCCAGCAGTTTAAACGCTGTCCCAGATACGCAGTATTTT.

The rearrangement joins TRBV7-9 to TRBJ2-5; 9 bases match TRBD1. J was trimmed by 2 bases and V by 5 bases; bases with no gene match: 9. From germline, CDR1 is SEHNR and CDR2 FQNEAQ (reference sequence). This CDR3 spans 16 amino acids. The CDR3 sequence is CASSRTGVYVQETQYF. The CDR3 nucleotides are TGTGCCAGCAGCCGGACAGGGGTTTACGTACAAGAGACCCAGTACTTC. The full variable domain, its missing parts supplied by reference TRBV7-9 and TRBJ2-5, is DTGVSQNPRHKITKRGQNVTFRCDPISEHNRLYWYRQTLGQGPEFLTYFQNEAQLEKSRLLSDRFSAERPKGSFSTLEIQRTEQGDSAMYLCASSRTGVYVQETQYFGPGTRLLVL.

This sequence joins TRBV5-5 and TRBJ1-2, with a possible D match to TRBD1 (6 bases). CDR1 and CDR2 (germline): SGHKS, YYEKEE (reference sequence). V was clipped by 6 bases and J by 4 bases, with 22 bases between them. The CDR3 runs 16 residues. CDR3 region: CASTILGRTDIYGYTF. CDR3 sequence (DNA): TGTGCCAGCACCATCTTGGGGAGGACAGACATCTATGGCTACACCTTC. The complete variable domain, with remaining parts taken from reference TRBV5-5 and TRBJ1-2, reads DAGVTQSPTHLIKTRGQQVTLRCSPISGHKSVSWYQQVLGQGPQFIFQYYEKEERGRGNFPDRFSARQFPNYSSELNVNALLLGDSALYLCASTILGRTDIYGYTFGSGTRLTVV.

This sequence joins TRBV5-1 and TRBJ2-7; 9 bases match TRBD1. J was trimmed by 0 bases and V by 4 bases; bases with no gene match: 2. Germline CDR1 is SGHRS and CDR2 is YFSETQ. The CDR3 contains 14 residues. CDR3 nucleotides: TGCGCCAGCAGCAAGACAGGGGGCTCCTACGAGCAGTACTTC. Amino acids: CASSKTGGSYEQYF.